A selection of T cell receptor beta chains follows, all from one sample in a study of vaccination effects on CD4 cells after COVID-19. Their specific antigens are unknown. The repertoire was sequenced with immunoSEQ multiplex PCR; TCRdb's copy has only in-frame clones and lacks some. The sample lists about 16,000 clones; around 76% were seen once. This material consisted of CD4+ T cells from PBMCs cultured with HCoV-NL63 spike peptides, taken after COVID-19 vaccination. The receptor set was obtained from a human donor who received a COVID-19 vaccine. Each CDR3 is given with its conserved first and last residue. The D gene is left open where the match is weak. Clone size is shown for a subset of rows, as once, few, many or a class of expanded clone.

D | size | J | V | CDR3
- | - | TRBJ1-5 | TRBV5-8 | CASSPGTRGYGQPQHF
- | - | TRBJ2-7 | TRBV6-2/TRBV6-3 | CASSYSDTYEQYF
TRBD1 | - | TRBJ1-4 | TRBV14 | CASRSRDSGNEKLFF
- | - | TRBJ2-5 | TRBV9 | CASSASTNQETQYF
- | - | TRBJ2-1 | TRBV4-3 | CASSQDQPRVSNEQFF
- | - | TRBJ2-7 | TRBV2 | CASSPLESYEQYF
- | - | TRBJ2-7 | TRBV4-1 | CASSQDSPYEQYF
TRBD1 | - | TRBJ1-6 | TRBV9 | CASSVAVGTGDSPLHF
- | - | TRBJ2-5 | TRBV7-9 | CASSSLETQYF
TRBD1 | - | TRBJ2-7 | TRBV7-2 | CASSLPPGQGGQYF
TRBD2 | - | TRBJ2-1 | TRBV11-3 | CASSLDPSGYNEQFF
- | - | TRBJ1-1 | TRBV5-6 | CASSFTVAGPNTEAFF
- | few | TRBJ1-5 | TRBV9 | CASSVGDNQPQHF
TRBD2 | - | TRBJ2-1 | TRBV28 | CASSLTSGSDVQFF
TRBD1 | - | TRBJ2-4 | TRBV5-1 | CASSLATGGDIQYF
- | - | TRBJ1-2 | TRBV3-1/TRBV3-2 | CASSPRGLYGYTF
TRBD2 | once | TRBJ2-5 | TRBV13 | CASSPTPARGGKETQYF
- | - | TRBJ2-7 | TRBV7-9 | CAGRTENSYEQYF
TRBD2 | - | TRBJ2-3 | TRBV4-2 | CASSQATSGPADTQYF
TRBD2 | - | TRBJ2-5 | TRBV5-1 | CASSFPRAGGGETQYF
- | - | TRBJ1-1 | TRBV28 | CASHTGRTEAFF
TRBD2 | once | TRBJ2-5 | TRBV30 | CAWSPDIQRGGLKTQYF
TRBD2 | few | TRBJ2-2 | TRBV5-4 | CASSSSSGGVFGELFF
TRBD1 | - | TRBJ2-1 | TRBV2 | CASSLDRVPNNEQFF
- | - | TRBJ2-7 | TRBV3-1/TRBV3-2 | CASSQDVSYEQYF
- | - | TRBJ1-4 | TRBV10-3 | CAISEDSGGEKLFF
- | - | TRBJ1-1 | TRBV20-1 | CSASLRTANTEAFF
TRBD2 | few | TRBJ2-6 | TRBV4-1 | CASSQEAGTGANVLTF
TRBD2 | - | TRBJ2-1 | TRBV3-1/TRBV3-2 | CASTRLAGGGEQFF
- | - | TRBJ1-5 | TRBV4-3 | CASSQVREGNQPQHF